This TCR beta chain emerged from a study of cytomegalovirus exposure and HLA in healthy donors. The PCR had 60 Vbeta and 13 Jbeta primers. Clones were read by immunoSEQ multiplex PCR, and TCRdb kept only the in-frame ones, dropping some. The table lists about 150,000 clones, approximately 80% of them singletons, with about 4.1% in the top ten. Of note for this clone: The antigen is undetermined.

Notes on the study in general: While the bulk of TCR sequences proved rare, some public TCRs turned up in many donors. Data from an earlier analysis indicated that most TCR beta V segments were productive either about 87% or about 30% of the time. CMV antigen specificity was confirmed in vitro for a few CMV-associated chains.

Specimen: PBMCs. This clonotype was sampled from a woman between 40 and 50 years old in good health and CMV-seropositive.

Here the CDR3 reads CASSRQGMSYTF. Here the CDR3 DNA reads TGTGCCAGCAGTCGACAGGGGATGAGCTACACCTTC. The chain combines TRBV28 with TRBJ1-2, with 8 positions matching TRBD1. Unmatched junction bases numbered 5, after V lost 5 bases and J lost 9 bases. The CDR3 totals 12 residues. Germline CDR1 is MDHEN and CDR2 is SYDVKM.